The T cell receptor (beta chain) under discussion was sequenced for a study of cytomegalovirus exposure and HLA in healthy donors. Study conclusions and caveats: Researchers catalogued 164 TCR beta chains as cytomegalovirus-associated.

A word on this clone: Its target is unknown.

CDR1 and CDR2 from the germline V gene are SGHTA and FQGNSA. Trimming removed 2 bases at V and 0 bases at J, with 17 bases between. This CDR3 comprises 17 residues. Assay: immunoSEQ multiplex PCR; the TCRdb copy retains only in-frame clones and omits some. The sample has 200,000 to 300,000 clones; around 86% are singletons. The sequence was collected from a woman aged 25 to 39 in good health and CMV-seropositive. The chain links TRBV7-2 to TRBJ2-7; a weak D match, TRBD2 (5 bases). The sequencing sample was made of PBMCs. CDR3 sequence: CASSLTSGIAASYEQYF. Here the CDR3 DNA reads TGTGCCAGCAGCTTAACGTCCGGGATAGCTGCCTCCTACGAGCAGTACTTC.